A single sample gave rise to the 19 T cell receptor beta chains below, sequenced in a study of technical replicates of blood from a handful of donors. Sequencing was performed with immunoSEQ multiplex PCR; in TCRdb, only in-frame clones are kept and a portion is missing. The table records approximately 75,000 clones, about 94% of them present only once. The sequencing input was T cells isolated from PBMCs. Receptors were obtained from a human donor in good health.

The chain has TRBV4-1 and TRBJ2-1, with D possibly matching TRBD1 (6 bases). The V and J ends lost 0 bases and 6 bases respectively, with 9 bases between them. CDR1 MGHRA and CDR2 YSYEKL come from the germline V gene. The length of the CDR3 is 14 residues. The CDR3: CASSQDSRGNEQFF. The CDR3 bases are TGCGCCAGCAGCCAAGATTCCAGGGGCAATGAGCAGTTCTTC.

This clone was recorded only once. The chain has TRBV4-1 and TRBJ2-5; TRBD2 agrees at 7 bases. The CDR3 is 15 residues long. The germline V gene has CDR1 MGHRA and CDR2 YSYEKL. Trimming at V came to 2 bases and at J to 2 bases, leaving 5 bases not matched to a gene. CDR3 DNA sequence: TGCGCCAGCAGCCAAAGTGGGAGGGCACAAGAGACCCAGTACTTC. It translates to CASSQSGRAQETQYF.

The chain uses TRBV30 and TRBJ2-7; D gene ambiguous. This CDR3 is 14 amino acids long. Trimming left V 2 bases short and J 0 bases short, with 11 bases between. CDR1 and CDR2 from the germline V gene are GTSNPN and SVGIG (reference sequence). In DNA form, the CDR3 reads TGTGCCTGGAGTCCGCCGCCGGGCTCCTACGAGCAGTACTTC. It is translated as CAWSPPPGSYEQYF.

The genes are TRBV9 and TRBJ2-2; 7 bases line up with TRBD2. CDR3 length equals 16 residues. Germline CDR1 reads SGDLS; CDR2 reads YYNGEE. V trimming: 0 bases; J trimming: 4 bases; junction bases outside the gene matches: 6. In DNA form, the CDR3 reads TGTGCCAGCAGCGTAGGAGCAGGGAGGGGCACCGGGGAGCTGTTTTTT. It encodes CASSVGAGRGTGELFF.

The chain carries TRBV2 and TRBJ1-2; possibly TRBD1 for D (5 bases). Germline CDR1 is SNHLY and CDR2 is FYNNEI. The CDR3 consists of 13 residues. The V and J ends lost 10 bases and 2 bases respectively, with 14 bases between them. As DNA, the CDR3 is TGTGCCACCACAGGTAGTTTAAACTATGGCTACACCTTC. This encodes CATTGSLNYGYTF.

The CDR3 bases are TGTGCCAGCAGCCAAGAGGGCTCTAGCACAGATACGCAGTATTTT. As protein: CASSQEGSSTDTQYF. The chain has TRBV4-2 and TRBJ2-3; D gene unclear. CDR1 is LGHNA and CDR2 is YNFKEQ in the germline V gene. The CDR3 spans 15 residues. The V end lost 0 bases, the J end lost 0 bases, and 7 bases lay between the germline ends.

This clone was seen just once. The DNA for the CDR3 is TGTGCCAGCAGAAGACACCGTCAGCCCCAGCATTTT. Encoded protein: CASRRHRQPQHF. V gene TRBV6-1 combines with J gene TRBJ1-5; D is unclear. Deletions cut 6 bases from V and 6 bases from J, with 9 bases between. In germline, CDR1 is MNHNS, CDR2 SASEGT. The CDR3 length is 12 residues.

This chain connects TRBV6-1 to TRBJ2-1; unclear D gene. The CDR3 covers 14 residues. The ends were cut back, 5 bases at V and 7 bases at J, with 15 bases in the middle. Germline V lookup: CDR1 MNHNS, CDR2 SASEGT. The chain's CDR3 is CASSIPIKRNEQFF. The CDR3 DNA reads TGTGCCAGCAGTATACCCATAAAGAGGAATGAGCAGTTCTTC.

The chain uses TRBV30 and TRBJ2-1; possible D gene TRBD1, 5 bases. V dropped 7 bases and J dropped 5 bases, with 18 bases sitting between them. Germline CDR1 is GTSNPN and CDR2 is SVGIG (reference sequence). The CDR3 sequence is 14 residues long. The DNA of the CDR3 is TGTGCCTTTATGGGGCGGCTCAGACACAATGAGCAGTTCTTC. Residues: CAFMGRLRHNEQFF. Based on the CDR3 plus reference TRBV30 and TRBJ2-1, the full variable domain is SQTIHQWPATLVQPVGSPLSLECTVEGTSNPNLYWYRQAAGRGLQLLFYSVGIGQISSEVPQNLSASRPQDRQFILSSKKLLLSDSGFYLCAFMGRLRHNEQFFGPGTRLTVL.

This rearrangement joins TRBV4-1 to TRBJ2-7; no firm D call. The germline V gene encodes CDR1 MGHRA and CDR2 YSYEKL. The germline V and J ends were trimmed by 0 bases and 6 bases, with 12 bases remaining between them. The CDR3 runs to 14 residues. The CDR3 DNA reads TGCGCCAGCAGCCAAGATCCCTTCCCAGGCGAGCAGTACTTC. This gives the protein CASSQDPFPGEQYF.

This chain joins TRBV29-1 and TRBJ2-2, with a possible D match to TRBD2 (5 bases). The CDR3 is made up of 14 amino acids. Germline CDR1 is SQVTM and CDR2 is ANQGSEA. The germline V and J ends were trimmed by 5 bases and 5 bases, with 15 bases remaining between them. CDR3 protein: CSVSLTGTTGELFF. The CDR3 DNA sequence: TGCAGCGTTAGTCTTACGGGAACGACCGGGGAGCTGTTTTTT.

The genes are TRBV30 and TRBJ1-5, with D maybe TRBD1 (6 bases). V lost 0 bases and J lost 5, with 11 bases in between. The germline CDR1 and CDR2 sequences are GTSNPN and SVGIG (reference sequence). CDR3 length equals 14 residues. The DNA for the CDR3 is TGTGCCTGGAGTGTGTCGACAGGCTATCAGCCCCAGCATTTT. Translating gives CAWSVSTGYQPQHF. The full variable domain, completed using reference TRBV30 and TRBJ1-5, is SQTIHQWPATLVQPVGSPLSLECTVEGTSNPNLYWYRQAAGRGLQLLFYSVGIGQISSEVPQNLSASRPQDRQFILSSKKLLLSDSGFYLCAWSVSTGYQPQHFGDGTRLSIL.

The CDR3 loop is CASISRGANVLTF. The CDR3 DNA sequence: TGTGCCAGCATCTCCCGGGGGGCCAACGTCCTGACTTTC. The chain combines TRBV6-1 with TRBJ2-6; D is ambiguous. Germline V gene sequence: CDR1 MNHNS, CDR2 SASEGT. The ends were cut back, 7 bases at V and 4 bases at J, with 8 bases in the middle. The CDR3 totals 13 residues.

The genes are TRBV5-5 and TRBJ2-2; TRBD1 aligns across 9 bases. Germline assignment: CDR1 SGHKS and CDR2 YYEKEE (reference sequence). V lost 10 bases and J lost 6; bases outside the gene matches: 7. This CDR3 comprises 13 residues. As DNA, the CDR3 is TGTGCCTGGATGGGACAGGGACCCGGGGAGCTGTTTTTT. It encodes CAWMGQGPGELFF.

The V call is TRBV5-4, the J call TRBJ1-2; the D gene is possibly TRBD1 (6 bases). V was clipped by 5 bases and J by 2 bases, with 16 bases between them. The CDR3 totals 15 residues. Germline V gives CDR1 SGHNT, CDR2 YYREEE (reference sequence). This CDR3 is CASSLEGERNYGYTF. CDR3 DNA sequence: TGTGCCAGCAGTCTAGAGGGGGAGAGGAACTATGGCTACACCTTC.

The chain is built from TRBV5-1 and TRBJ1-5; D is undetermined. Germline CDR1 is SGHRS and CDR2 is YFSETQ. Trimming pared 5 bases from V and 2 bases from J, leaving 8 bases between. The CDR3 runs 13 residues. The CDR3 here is CASRAGGNQPQHF. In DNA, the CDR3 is TGCGCCAGCAGGGCGGGAGGCAATCAGCCCCAGCATTTT.

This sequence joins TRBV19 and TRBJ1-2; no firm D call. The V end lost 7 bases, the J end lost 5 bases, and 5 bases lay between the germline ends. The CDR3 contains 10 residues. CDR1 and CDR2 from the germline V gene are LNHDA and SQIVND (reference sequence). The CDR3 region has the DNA TGTGCCAGTAAACAGTATGGCTACACCTTC. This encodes CASKQYGYTF.

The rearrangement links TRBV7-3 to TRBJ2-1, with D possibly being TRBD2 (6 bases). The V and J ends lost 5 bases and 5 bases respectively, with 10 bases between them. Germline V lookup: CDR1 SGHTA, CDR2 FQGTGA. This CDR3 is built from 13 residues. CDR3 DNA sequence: TGTGCCAGCAGCCCGGGACTTCACAATGAGCAGTTCTTC. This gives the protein CASSPGLHNEQFF.

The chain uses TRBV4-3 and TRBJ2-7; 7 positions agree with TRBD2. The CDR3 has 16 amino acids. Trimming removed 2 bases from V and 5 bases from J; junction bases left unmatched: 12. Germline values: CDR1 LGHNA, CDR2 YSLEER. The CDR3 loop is CASSQLFAGEGHEQYF. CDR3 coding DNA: TGCGCCAGCAGCCAATTATTCGCGGGAGAGGGCCACGAGCAGTACTTC.